The sequence of this T cell receptor (beta chain) was determined in a study of blood T cell repertoires in COVID-19. Turning to the study itself: The United States, Italy and Spain supplied acute and convalescent COVID-19 samples. PBMCs, B-cell-depleted T cells, or T cells were the source of the cDNA or gDNA that made up the material.

This CDR3 comprises 18 residues. Original processing notes: Nucleated cell counts were estimated from reference gene primer amplification. Sequencing used immunoSEQ multiplex PCR; TCRdb keeps in-frame clones, though not all of them. Clonal size and the V and J genes are those of that table, whereas D and trimming came from the DNA. The table lists approximately 240,000 clones, about 85% of them singletons. The V call is TRBV21-1, the J call TRBJ2-2; the table gives TRBD2 as D, unverified against the DNA. TRBV21-1 is listed as a pseudogene. The sequenced sample was peripheral blood. The TCR sequence derives from a man between 50 and 59 years old who had recovered from COVID-19. In DNA form, the CDR3 reads TGTGCCAGCAGCAAGAGACTAGCGGGAGGTTCTGGGACCGGGGAGCTGTTTTTT. Translating gives CASSKRLAGGSGTGELFF.